This TCR beta chain was retrieved from a study of cytomegalovirus exposure and HLA in healthy donors. From the 120-subject validation cohort, which was separate from the roughly 710-subject first cohort, the donors were drawn. In the case of this clone: Its specificity is not known.

Produced via immunoSEQ multiplex PCR; TCRdb's table is partial and in-frame only. The table shows about 220,000 clones, with about 89% occurring only once. The length of the CDR3 is 13 residues. Germline assignment: CDR1 MDHEN and CDR2 SYDVKM. The ends were cut back, 3 bases at V and 0 bases at J, with 6 bases in the middle. Whole-study results and caveats: Among TCR sequences, most were rare, though some public TCRs appeared in many donors.

This chain links TRBV28 with TRBJ2-7; D unclear. The receptor was derived from a woman younger than 30 in good health and CMV-seronegative. Sequencing was performed on PBMCs. The CDR3 spells CASSFLNSYEQYF. CDR3 DNA sequence: TGTGCCAGCAGTTTTTTAAACTCCTACGAGCAGTACTTC.